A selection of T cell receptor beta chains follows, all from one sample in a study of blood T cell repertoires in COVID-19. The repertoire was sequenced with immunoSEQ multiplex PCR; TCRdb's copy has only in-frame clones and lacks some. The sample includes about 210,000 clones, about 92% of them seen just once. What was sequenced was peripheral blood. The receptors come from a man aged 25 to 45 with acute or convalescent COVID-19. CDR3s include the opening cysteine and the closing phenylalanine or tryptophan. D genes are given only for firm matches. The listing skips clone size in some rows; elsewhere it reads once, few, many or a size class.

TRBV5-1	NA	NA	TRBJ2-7	CASSFTGDEQYF	TGCGCCAGCAGCTTCACAGGTGACGAGCAGTACTTC
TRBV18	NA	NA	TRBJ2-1	CASSPGHSSYNEQFF	TGTGCCAGCTCACCAGGACATAGCTCCTACAATGAGCAGTTCTTC
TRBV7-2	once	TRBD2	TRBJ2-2	CASSFAGGTGELFF	TGTGCCAGCAGCTTTGCGGGAGGGACCGGGGAGCTGTTTTTT
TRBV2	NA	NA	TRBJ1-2	CASSDRNYGYTF	TGTGCCAGCAGTGACAGGAACTATGGCTACACCTTC
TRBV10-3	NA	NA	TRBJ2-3	CAISESTGRTDTQYF	TGTGCCATCAGTGAGTCTACAGGCCGCACAGATACGCAGTATTTT
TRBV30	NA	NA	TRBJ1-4	CAWSETGLRTEKLFF	TGTGCCTGGTCCGAAACCGGACTCCGAACGGAAAAACTGTTTTTT
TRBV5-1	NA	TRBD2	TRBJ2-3	CASSSGTSGGTDTQYF	TGCGCCAGCAGCTCCGGGACTAGCGGGGGCACAGATACGCAGTATTTT
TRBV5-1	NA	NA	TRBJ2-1	CASSPREEASREQFF	TGCGCCAGCAGCCCGAGAGAGGAGGCGTCCCGAGAGCAGTTCTTC
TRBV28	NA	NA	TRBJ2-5	CASTLAGETQYF	TGTGCCAGCACACTAGCCGGGGAGACCCAGTACTTC
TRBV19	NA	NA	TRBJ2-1	CASSYTGWRYEQFF	TGTGCCAGTAGTTACACAGGTTGGCGGTACGAGCAGTTCTTC
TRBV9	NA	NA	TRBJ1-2	CASSANMRYGYTF	TGTGCCAGCAGCGCCAATATGCGCTATGGCTACACCTTC
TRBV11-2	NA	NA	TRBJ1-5	CASSRQAGGFRYQPQHF	TGTGCCAGCAGCCGGCAAGCGGGGGGTTTTCGGTATCAGCCCCAGCATTTT
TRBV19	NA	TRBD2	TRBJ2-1	CASMAGGNYNEQFF	TGTGCCAGCATGGCGGGGGGGAATTACAATGAGCAGTTCTTC
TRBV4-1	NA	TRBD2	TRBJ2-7	CASSQVGGGPYEQYF	TGCGCCAGCAGCCAAGTGGGGGGAGGGCCCTACGAGCAGTACTTC
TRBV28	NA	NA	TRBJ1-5	CASSFYGRGSNQPQHF	TGTGCCAGCAGTTTTTACGGGAGAGGGAGCAATCAGCCCCAGCATTTT
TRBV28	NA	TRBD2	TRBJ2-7	CASSLSAGAYEQYF	TGTGCCAGCAGTTTATCAGCGGGGGCCTACGAGCAGTACTTC
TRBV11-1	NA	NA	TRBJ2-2	CASSLGVRLAGELFF	TGTGCCAGCAGCTTAGGGGTGAGACTAGCCGGGGAGCTGTTTTTT
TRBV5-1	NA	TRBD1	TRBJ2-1	CASSSNRGIGEQFF	TGCGCCAGCAGCTCGAACAGGGGTATTGGTGAGCAGTTCTTC
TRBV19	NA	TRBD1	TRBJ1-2	CASRAGQDYGYTF	TGTGCCAGTAGAGCGGGACAGGACTATGGCTACACCTTC
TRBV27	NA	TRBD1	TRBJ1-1	CASSTRRDRAGATEAFF	TGTGCCAGCAGTACCAGAAGGGACAGGGCAGGCGCCACTGAAGCTTTCTTT
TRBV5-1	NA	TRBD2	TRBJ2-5	CASSLSGTSVTQYF	TGCGCCAGCAGCTTGTCCGGGACTAGCGTGACCCAGTACTTC
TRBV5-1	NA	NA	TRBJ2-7	CASSFVRSPGDEQYF	TGCGCCAGCAGCTTTGTAAGGAGCCCCGGGGACGAGCAGTACTTC
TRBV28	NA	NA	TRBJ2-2	CAIGGGAAGELFF	TGTGCCATTGGAGGGGGGGCCGCCGGGGAGCTGTTTTTT
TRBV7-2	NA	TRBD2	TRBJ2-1	CASSSRTSGSIEQFF	TGTGCCAGCAGCTCCCGGACTAGCGGGAGTATTGAGCAGTTCTTC
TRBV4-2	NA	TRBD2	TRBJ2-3	CASSRGAGGVSDTQYF	TGTGCCAGCAGCCGGGGGGCGGGAGGGGTATCAGATACGCAGTATTTT
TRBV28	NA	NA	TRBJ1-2	CASSNRGGANYGYTF	TGTGCCAGCAGCAACCGAGGGGGGGCTAACTATGGCTACACCTTC
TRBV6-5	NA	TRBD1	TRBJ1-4	CASRARGGAAEKLFF	TGTGCCAGCAGGGCCCGAGGGGGCGCCGCTGAAAAACTGTTTTTT
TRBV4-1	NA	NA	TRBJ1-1	CASSWGENTEAFF	TGCGCCAGCAGCTGGGGAGAGAACACTGAAGCTTTCTTT
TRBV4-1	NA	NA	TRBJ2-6	CASSQVGRARSGANVLTF	TGCGCCAGCAGCCAAGTTGGCAGGGCAAGGTCTGGGGCCAACGTCCTGACTTTC
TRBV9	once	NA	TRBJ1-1	CASSLLGQMNTEAFF	TGTGCCAGCAGCTTATTAGGACAGATGAACACTGAAGCTTTCTTT
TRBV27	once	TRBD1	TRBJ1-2	CATGDRVDGYTF	TGTGCCACCGGAGACAGGGTTGACGGCTACACCTTC
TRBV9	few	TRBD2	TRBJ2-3	CASQRGGGRAADTQYF	TGTGCCAGCCAGCGGGGTGGCGGGAGGGCGGCAGATACGCAGTATTTT
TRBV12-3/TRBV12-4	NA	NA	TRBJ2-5	CASSLRSQETQYF	TGTGCCAGCAGTTTGAGGAGCCAAGAGACCCAGTACTTC
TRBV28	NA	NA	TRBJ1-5	CASNRPPGGDNQPQHF	TGTGCCAGCAACCGGCCCCCCGGGGGGGACAATCAGCCCCAGCATTTT
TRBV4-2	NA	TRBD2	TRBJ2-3	CASSQTSGGVGDTQYF	TGTGCCAGCAGCCAGACTAGCGGGGGGGTGGGAGATACGCAGTATTTT
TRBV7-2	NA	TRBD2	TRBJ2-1	CASSPQSLAGGGSEQFF	TGTGCCAGCAGCCCCCAGAGTTTAGCGGGAGGGGGGAGTGAGCAGTTCTTC
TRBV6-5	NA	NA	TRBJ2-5	CASSHHRDQETQYF	TGTGCCAGCAGTCATCACAGGGATCAAGAGACCCAGTACTTC
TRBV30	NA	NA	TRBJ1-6	CAWGSLGLYRSPLHF	TGTGCCTGGGGCTCTCTAGGCTTATATCGATCACCCCTCCACTTT
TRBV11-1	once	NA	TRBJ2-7	CASSPSRARVIHEQYF	TGTGCCAGCAGCCCCTCAAGGGCCAGGGTGATCCACGAGCAGTACTTC
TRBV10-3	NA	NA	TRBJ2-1	CAISDAGVAIPYNEQFF	TGTGCCATCAGTGATGCAGGAGTAGCGATTCCATACAATGAGCAGTTCTTC
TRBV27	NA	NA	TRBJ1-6	CASSSSDSPLHF	TGTGCCAGCAGTTCATCCGATTCACCCCTCCACTTT
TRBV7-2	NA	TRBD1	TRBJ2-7	CASSLGPGGLYEQYF	TGTGCCAGCAGCTTAGGTCCAGGGGGCCTGTACGAGCAGTACTTC
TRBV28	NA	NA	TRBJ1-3	CASSRDTLAGGTIYF	TGTGCCAGCAGTAGGGACACCCTCGCTGGTGGCACCATATATTTT
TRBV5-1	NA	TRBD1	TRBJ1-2	CASSWVDRGNGYTF	TGCGCCAGCAGCTGGGTGGACAGGGGGAATGGCTACACCTTC
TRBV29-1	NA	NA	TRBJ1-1	CSVGPDTLNTEAFF	TGCAGCGTTGGGCCCGACACATTAAACACTGAAGCTTTCTTT
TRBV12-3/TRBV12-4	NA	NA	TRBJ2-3	CASSFYEEGVQYF	TGTGCCAGCAGTTTTTATGAGGAGGGTGTGCAGTATTTT
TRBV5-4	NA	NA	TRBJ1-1	CASSHGERTEAFF	TGTGCCAGCAGCCACGGGGAACGCACTGAAGCTTTCTTT
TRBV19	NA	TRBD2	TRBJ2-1	CASSPTSGSYNEQFF	TGTGCCAGTAGTCCCACTAGCGGGTCCTACAATGAGCAGTTCTTC
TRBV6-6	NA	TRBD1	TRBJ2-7	CASSSRQGYEQYF	TGTGCCAGCAGCTCTAGACAGGGCTACGAGCAGTACTTC
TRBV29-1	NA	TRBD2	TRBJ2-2	CSVVGLAGVGGELFF	TGCAGCGTTGTGGGACTAGCGGGAGTTGGCGGGGAGCTGTTTTTT
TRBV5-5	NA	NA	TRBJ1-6	CASSLGWASPLHF	TGTGCCAGCAGCTTGGGCTGGGCCTCACCCCTCCACTTT